These 13 T cell receptor beta chains originate from one sample sequenced in a study of vaccination and CD4 T cells after COVID-19. Which antigens these TCRs recognize remains unknown. The treatment was: roughly 11-day PBMC culture with coronavirus spike peptide pools or control peptides (ViraFEST assay). With the Oncomine TCR Beta short-read assay, DNA from cultured CD4+ T cells was sequenced. TCRdb reanalysed the PCR reads using MiXCR and keeps one entry per CDR3 protein. The sample has 13,000 or so distinct CDR3 sequences, less than 45% seen once. Sequencing was performed on CD4+ T cells from blood, cultured in vitro. The source is a human donor who had recovered from COVID-19.

The J gene is TRBJ2-5, the V gene TRBV19; 10 nucleotides align to TRBD1. Losses at the gene ends were 4 bases for V and 0 bases for J; bases not matched to a gene: 11. CDR1 and CDR2 (germline): LNHDA, SQIVND (reference sequence). This CDR3 comprises 18 residues. CDR3 residues: CASSTYWGQGRNQETQYF. The CDR3 DNA reads as TGTGCCAGTAGTACATATTGGGGACAGGGGCGAAACCAAGAGACCCAGTACTTC.

Only one count was recorded for this clonotype. The chain is built from TRBV5-5 and TRBJ1-2, with 9 bases fitting TRBD1. Germline CDR1 and CDR2: SGHKS and YYEKEE (reference sequence). Trimming removed 0 bases from V and 7 bases from J; junction bases left unmatched: 4. The CDR3 loop spans 14 amino acids. The CDR3: CASSLATGGFGYTF. As DNA, the CDR3 is TGTGCCAGCAGCTTGGCCACAGGGGGCTTTGGCTACACCTTC.

The rearrangement joins TRBV20-1 to TRBJ2-1; D unresolved. The CDR3 is made up of 14 amino acids. From germline, CDR1 is DFQATT and CDR2 SNEGSKA (reference sequence). The germline V and J ends were trimmed by 3 bases and 0 bases, with 9 bases remaining between them. The CDR3 reads CSARSRSSYNEQFF. Here the CDR3 DNA reads TGCAGTGCTAGGTCCAGGAGCTCCTACAATGAGCAGTTCTTC.

This chain connects TRBV6-5 to TRBJ2-2; a possible D gene is TRBD2 (6 bases). Per germline, CDR1 MNHEY and CDR2 SVGAGI. Trimming cost V 0 bases and J 1 base, with 9 bases left between them. This CDR3 spans 16 amino acids. The CDR3 DNA follows: TGTGCCAGCAGTTACTCGGGGGGAGGGAACACCGGGGAGCTGTTTTTT. Translating gives CASSYSGGGNTGELFF.

This clonotype is labeled as medium-sized. This rearrangement joins TRBV6-5 to TRBJ1-2; perhaps TRBD1 as D (5 bases). Trimming left V 2 bases short and J 4 bases short, with 11 bases between. This CDR3 comprises 14 residues. The germline CDR1 and CDR2 sequences are MNHEY and SVGAGI. The CDR3 loop reads CASSYVGVGYGYTF. The CDR3 DNA sequence: TGTGCCAGCAGTTACGTGGGGGTCGGCTATGGCTACACCTTC.

The chain recombines TRBV19 with TRBJ2-4; 7 bases align to TRBD1. This CDR3 spans 14 amino acids. Per germline, CDR1 LNHDA and CDR2 SQIVND (reference sequence). J gave up 7 bases and V 3 bases, and 6 bases lay outside the gene matches. The CDR3 sequence: CASSIDRARNIQYF. In DNA, the CDR3 is TGTGCCAGTAGTATCGACAGGGCGAGGAACATTCAGTACTTC. The whole variable domain, filled in from reference TRBV19 and TRBJ2-4, reads DGGITQSPKYLFRKEGQNVTLSCEQNLNHDAMYWYRQDPGQGLRLIYYSQIVNDFQKGDIAEGYSVSREKKESFPLTVTSAQKNPTAFYLCASSIDRARNIQYFGAGTRLSVL.

This clonotype turned up a few times. The chain is built from TRBV7-9 and TRBJ2-7; D is unclear. The V end lost 5 bases, the J end lost 4 bases, and 9 bases lay between the germline ends. Germline-derived CDR1 and CDR2 are SEHNR and FQNEAQ (reference sequence). The CDR3 has 12 residues. CDR3 sequence: CASSRDGYEQYF. The CDR3 DNA is TGTGCCAGCAGCCGAGATGGGTACGAGCAGTACTTC.

The table lists this clonotype with a few counts. J is TRBJ1-5 and V is TRBV27, with D perhaps matching TRBD1 (6 bases). Trimming left V 4 bases short and J 5 bases short, with 9 bases between. The germline CDR1 and CDR2 sequences are MNHEY and SMNVEV (reference sequence). This CDR3 region has 13 residues. CDR3 in amino acids: CASSSGGHQPQHF. The CDR3 DNA reads as TGTGCCAGCAGTTCGGGGGGCCATCAGCCCCAGCATTTT.

The chain employs TRBV6-5 and TRBJ1-5; no definite D call. This CDR3 is 13 amino acids long. V was cut by 0 bases and J by 4 bases, with 4 bases left in between. Germline CDR1 is MNHEY and CDR2 is SVGAGI. The DNA for the CDR3 is TGTGCCAGCAGTTACTCGTCGAATCAGCCCCAGCATTTT. Its protein product is CASSYSSNQPQHF.

In its sample, this clonotype was seen a few times. The genes are TRBV20-1 and TRBJ1-2; D unclear. Germline CDR1 DFQATT, CDR2 SNEGSKA (reference sequence). The CDR3 has 14 residues. The V end was cut by 1 base, the J end by 1 base, with 10 bases between. The CDR3 bases are TGCAGTGCTAGAGGGGCCAGTAATAACTATGGCTACACCTTC. Protein product: CSARGASNNYGYTF.

This chain links TRBV4-1 with TRBJ1-6, with TRBD1 identical over 10 bases. This CDR3 region has 16 residues. Looked up from germline, CDR1 is MGHRA and CDR2 is YSYEKL. J gave up 9 bases and V 3 bases, and 8 bases lay outside the gene matches. DNA for the CDR3: TGCGCCAGCAGCCAGGGGTTTGACAGGGGGCCTTCACCCCTCCACTTT. This codes for CASSQGFDRGPSPLHF.

This clonotype showed up just a few times. The chain carries TRBV24-1 and TRBJ1-1; D not resolved. Per the germline V gene, CDR1 is KGHDR and CDR2 is SFDVKD. The CDR3 has 13 amino acids. Trimming shortened V by 4 bases and J by 4 bases, and 9 bases separated the two germline ends. The CDR3 nucleotides read TGTGCCACCAGTGACTTTGGGAGCACTGAAGCTTTCTTT. As protein: CATSDFGSTEAFF.

The rearrangement uses TRBV19 and TRBJ1-6; D ambiguous. The V and J ends lost 3 bases and 6 bases respectively, with 6 bases between them. Germline CDR1 reads LNHDA; CDR2 reads SQIVND (reference sequence). The length of the CDR3 is 13 residues. The CDR3 loop is CASSITANSPLHF. The CDR3, as DNA: TGTGCCAGTAGTATCACAGCTAATTCACCCCTCCACTTT.